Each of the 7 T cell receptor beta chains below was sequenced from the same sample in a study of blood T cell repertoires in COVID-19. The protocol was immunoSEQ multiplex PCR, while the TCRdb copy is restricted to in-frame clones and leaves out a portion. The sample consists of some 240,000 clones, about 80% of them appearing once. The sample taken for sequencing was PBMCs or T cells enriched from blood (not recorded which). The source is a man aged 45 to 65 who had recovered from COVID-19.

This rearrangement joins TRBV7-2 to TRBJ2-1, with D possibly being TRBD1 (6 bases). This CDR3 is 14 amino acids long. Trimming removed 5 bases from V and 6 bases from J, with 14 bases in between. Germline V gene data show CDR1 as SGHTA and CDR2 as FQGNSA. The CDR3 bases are TGTGCCAGCAGCCCGTACGGACAGTTCAATGAGCAGTTCTTC. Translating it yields CASSPYGQFNEQFF.

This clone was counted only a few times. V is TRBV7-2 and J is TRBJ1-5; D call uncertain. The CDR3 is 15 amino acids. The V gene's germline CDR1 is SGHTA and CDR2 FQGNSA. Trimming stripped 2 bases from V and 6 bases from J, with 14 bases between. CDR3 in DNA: TGTGCCAGCAGCTTATCGGCAGGTGTAGGTCAGCCCCAGCATTTT. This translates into CASSLSAGVGQPQHF.

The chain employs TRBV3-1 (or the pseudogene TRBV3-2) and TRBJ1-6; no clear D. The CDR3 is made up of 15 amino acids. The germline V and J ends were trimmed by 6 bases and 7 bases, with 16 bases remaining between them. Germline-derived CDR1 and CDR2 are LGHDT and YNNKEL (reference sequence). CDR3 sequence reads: CASSLGPPGNSPLHF. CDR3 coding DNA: TGTGCCAGCAGTCTTGGGCCCCCGGGAAATTCACCCCTCCACTTT.

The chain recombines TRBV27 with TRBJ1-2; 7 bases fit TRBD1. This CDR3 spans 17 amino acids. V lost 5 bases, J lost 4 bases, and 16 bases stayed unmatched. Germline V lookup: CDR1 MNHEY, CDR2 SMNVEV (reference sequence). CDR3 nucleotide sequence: TGTGCCAGCAGTCCAGGTAGAGGTACAGGGGAGTTCTATGGCTACACCTTC. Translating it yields CASSPGRGTGEFYGYTF.

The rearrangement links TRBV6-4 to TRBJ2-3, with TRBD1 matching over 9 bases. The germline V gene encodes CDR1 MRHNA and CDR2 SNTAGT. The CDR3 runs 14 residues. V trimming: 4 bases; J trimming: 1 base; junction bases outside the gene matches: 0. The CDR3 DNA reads TGTGCCAGCAGTGGGACAGGGGGCACAGATACGCAGTATTTT. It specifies CASSGTGGTDTQYF.

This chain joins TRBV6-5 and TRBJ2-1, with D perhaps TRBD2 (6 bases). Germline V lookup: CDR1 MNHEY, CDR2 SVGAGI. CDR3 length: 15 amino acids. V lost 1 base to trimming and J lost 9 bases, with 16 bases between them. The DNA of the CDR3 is TGTGCCAGCAGTTACTTATCGGGAGAGGTTTCTGAGCAGTTCTTC. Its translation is CASSYLSGEVSEQFF.

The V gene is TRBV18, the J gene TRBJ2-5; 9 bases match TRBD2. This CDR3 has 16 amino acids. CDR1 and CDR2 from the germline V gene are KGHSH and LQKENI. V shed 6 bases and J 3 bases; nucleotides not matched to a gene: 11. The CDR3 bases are TGTGCCAGCTCCCCCAGCGGGGGGCCACCTAAAGAGACCCAGTACTTC. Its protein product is CASSPSGGPPKETQYF.